This entry lists 18 T cell receptor beta chains sequenced from one sample in a study of tumor-infiltrating lymphocytes in oesophageal squamous cell carcinoma. TCRdb fed the PCR reads into MiXCR, producing one record per CDR3 protein. The sample has over 20,000 distinct CDR3 sequences; 30% to 35% are singletons. The sample taken for sequencing was esophageal tumor tissue. These receptors were collected from a female donor with esophageal squamous cell carcinoma.

This clonotype has at least ten counts. This sequence joins TRBV2 and TRBJ1-5; D is uncertain. This CDR3 is 16 amino acids long. The germline CDR1 and CDR2 sequences are SNHLY and FYNNEI. V lost 2 bases, J lost 0 bases, and 11 bases lay in between. CDR3 coding DNA: TGTGCCAGCAGTGAACGTACACCTTATAGCAATCAGCCCCAGCATTTT. Amino acids: CASSERTPYSNQPQHF.

The rearrangement links TRBV6-2 or TRBV6-3 to TRBJ2-5; 7 bases map to TRBD2. From germline, CDR1 is MNHEY and CDR2 SVGEGT. This CDR3 is built from 17 residues. Unmatched junction bases numbered 22, after V lost 4 bases and J lost 11 bases. The CDR3 loop reads CASSLLPLAATYNEQYF. The CDR3 DNA sequence: TGTGCCAGCAGTTTACTCCCTCTAGCGGCTACCTACAATGAGCAGTACTTC.

Notes on this clonotype: This is likely a read error, given that the CDR3 carries no conserved phenylalanine or tryptophan at its end. It is unclear where the CDR3 begins or ends on the DNA, so no DNA is shown, and the CDR3 is as TCRdb lists it. V gene TRBV10-2 combines with J gene TRBJ2-1; the D call of TRBD2 is as the table states it, not checked on the DNA. The CDR3 extends over 16 residues, inclusive of both ends. The germline gives CDR1 WSHSY, CDR2 SAAADI. CDR3 sequence reads: CASSAGGPSYEQYFGA.

This clonotype was found many times. V and J are TRBV11-2 and TRBJ1-2; TRBD1 might be the D (6 bases). The CDR3 has 13 residues. The V and J ends lost 6 bases and 8 bases respectively, with 16 bases between them. Germline V lookup: CDR1 SGHAT, CDR2 FQNNGV. The CDR3 sequence: CASRGDRQVGYTF. CDR3 DNA: TGTGCCAGCAGGGGAGACAGACAGGTCGGCTACACCTTC.

The table lists this clonotype with a few counts. The chain combines TRBV5-4 with TRBJ1-2; TRBD1 is a possible D gene (5 bases). The germline V gene has CDR1 SGHNT and CDR2 YYREEE (reference sequence). Trimming stripped 0 bases from V and 2 bases from J, with 17 bases between. The CDR3 sequence is 17 residues long. CDR3 nucleotides: TGTGCCAGCAGCTTGGATCCAGGGCGACAAGGAAACTATGGCTACACCTTC. This codes for CASSLDPGRQGNYGYTF.

The chain joins TRBV7-8 to TRBJ2-7; D unclear. There are 14 residues in the CDR3. Germline values: CDR1 SGHVS, CDR2 FQNEAQ. The V end lost 3 bases, the J end lost 2 bases, and 11 bases lay between the germline ends. The CDR3 coding sequence is TGTGCCAGCAGCTTCCCAGGCGGAGCCTACGAGCAGTACTTC. Amino acids: CASSFPGGAYEQYF. Using reference TRBV7-8 and TRBJ2-7 for the parts outside the CDR3, the full variable domain is GAGVSQSPRYKVAKRGQDVALRCDPISGHVSLFWYQQALGQGPEFLTYFQNEAQLDKSGLPSDRFFAERPEGSVSTLKIQRTQQEDSAVYLCASSFPGGAYEQYFGPGTRLTVT.

This clonotype was counted many times. This rearrangement joins TRBV5-1 to TRBJ1-1; 8 bases agree with TRBD1. V trimming: 3 bases; J trimming: 3 bases; junction bases outside the gene matches: 4. CDR3 length equals 14 residues. The V gene's germline CDR1 is SGHRS and CDR2 YFSETQ. In DNA, the CDR3 is TGCGCCAGCAGCTCCAGGGGGCGGGACACTGAAGCTTTCTTT. This codes for CASSSRGRDTEAFF.

This clonotype occurred many times. V and J are TRBV6-1 and TRBJ2-3; D is possibly TRBD1 (6 bases). The CDR3 runs 15 residues. Looked up from germline, CDR1 is MNHNS and CDR2 is SASEGT. With 0 bases removed from V and 2 bases from J, the gap between germline ends came to 9 bases. The CDR3 spells CASSEAAGATDTQYF. The CDR3 nucleotides are TGTGCCAGCAGTGAAGCGGCAGGGGCCACAGATACGCAGTATTTT.

This clonotype was counted ten times or more. The chain has TRBV5-1 and TRBJ2-5; 8 nucleotides agree with TRBD1. The CDR3 is 14 residues long. The germline V gene has CDR1 SGHRS and CDR2 YFSETQ. Unmatched junction bases numbered 11, after V lost 9 bases and J lost 4 bases. The CDR3 DNA follows: TGCGCCACCAGGACAGGGAGTCTCCGAGAGACCCAGTACTTC. This gives the protein CATRTGSLRETQYF.

This chain joins TRBV27 and TRBJ2-5; D may be TRBD2 (6 bases). The V and J ends lost 2 bases and 11 bases respectively, with 18 bases between them. This CDR3 comprises 14 residues. Germline CDR1 and CDR2: MNHEY and SMNVEV (reference sequence). The CDR3, as DNA: TGTGCCAGCAGTTTAGGGAGGCCCCAGGGTCGGCAGTACTTC. The encoded protein is CASSLGRPQGRQYF.

This clonotype was recorded many times. The V and J genes are TRBV7-9 and TRBJ2-2, with 10 bases fitting TRBD1. Trimming cost V 5 bases and J 4 bases; bases outside gene matches: 4. This CDR3 has 15 residues. The germline V gene has CDR1 SEHNR and CDR2 FQNEAQ (reference sequence). In DNA form, the CDR3 reads TGTGCCAGCAGCCCCGGGACAGGGGTCACCGGGGAGCTGTTTTTT. It specifies CASSPGTGVTGELFF.

This chain links TRBV3-1 with TRBJ2-3, with D unresolved. Germline V gene sequence: CDR1 LGHDT, CDR2 YNNKEL (reference sequence). The CDR3 totals 16 residues. The germline V and J ends were trimmed by 3 bases and 0 bases, with 13 bases remaining between them. This chain's CDR3 is CASSQGPARSTDTQYF. Here the CDR3 DNA reads TGTGCCAGCAGCCAGGGTCCGGCACGAAGCACAGATACGCAGTATTTT.

This clonotype was recorded many times. The chain employs TRBV24-1 and TRBJ2-1; TRBD2 aligns across 14 bases. The germline V gene has CDR1 KGHDR and CDR2 SFDVKD. V trimming: 9 bases; J trimming: 7 bases; junction bases outside the gene matches: 4. The CDR3 consists of 14 residues. CDR3 coding DNA: TGTGCCACCGCCGGGACTAGCGGGAGTAATGAGCAGTTCTTC. This sequence encodes CATAGTSGSNEQFF.

This chain uses TRBV6-6 with TRBJ2-2; D ambiguous. The CDR3 consists of 14 residues. V shed 0 bases and J shed 7 bases, with 9 bases lying between them. CDR1 is MNHNY and CDR2 is SVGAGI in the germline V gene (reference sequence). The CDR3 here is CASSYSIMIGELFF. The CDR3 nucleotides read TGTGCCAGCAGTTACTCGATTATGATCGGGGAGCTGTTTTTT.

This clonotype occurred many times. V is TRBV11-1 and J is TRBJ1-1; 8 nucleotides match TRBD1. The junction had 15 bases not matched to a gene; V was cut back by 4 bases and J by 2 bases. Looked up from germline, CDR1 is SGHAT and CDR2 is FQDESV (reference sequence). The CDR3 spans 18 residues. CDR3 loop: CASSWGQARWGVNTEAFF. In DNA form, the CDR3 reads TGTGCCAGCAGCTGGGGACAGGCCCGGTGGGGGGTCAACACTGAAGCTTTCTTT.

This clonotype was counted at least ten times. A much larger clone sits a single nucleotide away, making a read error possible. The J gene is TRBJ2-5, the V gene TRBV6-1; possible D gene TRBD1, 5 bases. Trimming removed 3 bases from V and 11 bases from J, with 22 bases in between. Germline assignment: CDR1 MNHNS and CDR2 SASEGT. This CDR3 spans 15 amino acids. DNA of the CDR3: TGTGCCAGCAGTGATATGGGGCAGGCTTGGAATGAGCAGTACTTC. It is translated as CASSDMGQAWNEQYF.

There are a few counts of this clonotype. V is TRBV7-2 and J is TRBJ2-3; D might be TRBD2 (7 bases). V was clipped by 0 bases and J by 7 bases, with 14 bases between them. Germline CDR1 reads SGHTA; CDR2 reads FQGNSA. This CDR3 comprises 15 residues. This CDR3 reads CASSLAGGQRNTQYF. Here the CDR3 DNA reads TGTGCCAGCAGCTTAGCGGGGGGGCAGAGGAATACGCAGTATTTT.

This sequence joins TRBV7-6 and TRBJ2-7; 11 nucleotides match TRBD2. The J call may be in error: the DNA end matches TRBJ2-1 better. CDR3 length equals 16 residues. Germline V CDR1 and CDR2: SGHVS, FNYEAQ. CDR3 region: CASSPVSGGAYNEQFF. CDR3 in DNA: TGTGCCAGCAGCCCCGTTAGCGGGGGGGCCTACAATGAGCAGTTCTTC.